What follows are 24 T cell receptor beta chains derived from one specimen sequenced in a study of T cell repertoires in cytomegalovirus infection (dated by TCRdb to the late 2010s). Data came from an Illumina HiSeq 1500. The raw public reads went through TCRdb reprocessing: fastp at Q25, MiXCR clone calling, in-frame beta chains kept. Here each entry gathers all rows of one CDR3 protein and keeps the most common genes and DNA. Across this sample there are under 800,000 distinct CDR3 sequences, with roughly a quarter seen only once. The top ten hold approximately 8% of the sample. Sequenced input: CD8+ T cells from PBMCs. These receptor sequences come from a human donor in good health (CMV status not recorded). Some clones in this sample may be carry-over from other donors' samples.

This clonotype has ten or more counts. CDR3 nucleotides: TGTGCCAGCAGTTACTCGAAAGCCGACAGGGGCACAGATACGCAGTATTTT. Translating gives CASSYSKADRGTDTQYF. V gene TRBV6-5 combines with J gene TRBJ2-3; 7 bases line up with TRBD1. Germline values: CDR1 MNHEY, CDR2 SVGAGI. V gave up 0 bases and J gave up 1 base; unmatched junction bases: 7. This CDR3 has 17 residues.

This clonotype came up many times. The V gene is TRBV7-6, the J gene TRBJ1-2; D unclear. This CDR3 has 13 residues. From germline, CDR1 is SGHVS and CDR2 FNYEAQ. Trimming cost V 2 bases and J 7 bases, with 11 bases left between them. CDR3 protein: CASSLLGTSGYTF. DNA of the CDR3: TGTGCCAGCAGCTTATTAGGCACAAGTGGCTACACCTTC.

In its sample, this clonotype was seen a few times. The chain combines TRBV4-1 with TRBJ1-5; D unresolved. CDR1 MGHRA and CDR2 YSYEKL come from the germline V gene. This CDR3 is built from 13 residues. Deletions cut 0 bases from V and 4 bases from J, with 4 bases between. In DNA, the CDR3 is TGCGCCAGCAGCCAAGACCCAAATCAGCCCCAGCATTTT. It translates to CASSQDPNQPQHF.

This clonotype was detected ten times or more. The chain joins TRBV7-6 to TRBJ1-5, with D possibly being TRBD1 (6 bases). The V gene lost 5 bases and the J gene lost 7 bases, with 12 bases spanning the gap. Germline CDR1 SGHVS, CDR2 FNYEAQ. This CDR3 region has 13 residues. CDR3 in DNA: TGTGCCAGCAGCCCGAGGGGGGACCAGCCCCAGCATTTT. It is translated as CASSPRGDQPQHF.

This clonotype was picked up a small number of times. The chain links TRBV6-2 or TRBV6-3 to TRBJ1-6; D uncertain. The CDR3 has 10 amino acids. Germline CDR1 MNHEY, CDR2 SVGEGT. The ends were cut back, 7 bases at V and 9 bases at J, with 4 bases in the middle. The CDR3 nucleotides are TGTGCCAGCACGGGTTCACCCCTCCACTTT. Protein: CASTGSPLHF.

The chain carries TRBV7-9 and TRBJ1-2, with TRBD1 as a possible D gene (6 bases). The CDR3 runs to 14 residues. From germline, CDR1 is SEHNR and CDR2 FQNEAQ (reference sequence). V lost 6 bases, J lost 4 bases, and 15 bases lay in between. In DNA form, the CDR3 reads TGTGCCAGCAGTACGACAGGAGATCCCTATGGCTACACCTTC. Translating gives CASSTTGDPYGYTF.

The gene calls are TRBV7-9 and TRBJ2-7, with 7 bases matching TRBD1. Germline-derived CDR1 and CDR2 are SEHNR and FQNEAQ (reference sequence). The CDR3 totals 14 residues. Trimming took 5 bases from V and 2 from J; bases not matched to a gene: 6. This CDR3 is CASSPRTGPYEQYF. Here the CDR3 DNA reads TGTGCCAGCAGCCCCAGGACAGGCCCCTACGAGCAGTACTTC. Full variable domain (remainder filled in from reference TRBV7-9 and TRBJ2-7): DTGVSQNPRHKITKRGQNVTFRCDPISEHNRLYWYRQTLGQGPEFLTYFQNEAQLEKSRLLSDRFSAERPKGSFSTLEIQRTEQGDSAMYLCASSPRTGPYEQYFGPGTRLTVT.

This clonotype has ten or more counts. Written as DNA, the CDR3 is TGTGCCAGCAGCTTAGCTGGGACACCGACTTACGAGCAGTACTTC. Translation gives CASSLAGTPTYEQYF. The V and J genes are TRBV7-6 and TRBJ2-7; possibly TRBD1 for D (6 bases). The V end lost 0 bases, the J end lost 4 bases, and 13 bases lay between the germline ends. CDR1 and CDR2 (germline): SGHVS, FNYEAQ. The CDR3 sequence is 15 residues long.

In this sample, this clonotype turned up a few times. The chain has TRBV7-9 and TRBJ1-5; possibly TRBD1 for D (5 bases). V was cut by 3 bases and J by 3 bases, with 12 bases left in between. The germline V gene encodes CDR1 SEHNR and CDR2 FQNEAQ (reference sequence). The CDR3 runs 15 residues. The CDR3 region is CASSFKGDPNQPQHF. The DNA for the CDR3 is TGTGCCAGCAGCTTCAAAGGGGACCCCAATCAGCCCCAGCATTTT.

This clonotype was detected only a few times. The CDR3 region is CASSPRTLAKNIQYF. The DNA of the CDR3 is TGTGCCAGCAGCCCCCGGACTCTAGCCAAAAACATTCAGTACTTC. The rearrangement links TRBV7-9 to TRBJ2-4, with a possible D match to TRBD2 (5 bases). The CDR3 runs to 15 residues. CDR1 is SEHNR, CDR2 FQNEAQ, per germline (reference sequence). Between the trimmed V and J ends, which lost 5 bases and 0 bases, there was a span of 11 bases.

The J gene is TRBJ2-1, the V gene TRBV28, with 10 nucleotides matching TRBD2. Per the germline V gene, CDR1 is MDHEN and CDR2 is SYDVKM. This CDR3 has 15 amino acids. With V trimmed by 6 bases and J by 9 bases, 11 bases remained unmatched. The CDR3 DNA follows: TGTGCCAGCAGCCAGTCGGGACTAGCGAGGGGTGAGCAGTTCTTC. Its translation: CASSQSGLARGEQFF.

There are many counts of this clonotype. This sequence joins TRBV2 and TRBJ1-5; D is ambiguous. Trimming cost V 7 bases and J 4 bases, with 8 bases left between them. CDR1 and CDR2 (germline): SNHLY, FYNNEI. The CDR3 loop spans 12 amino acids. The CDR3 nucleotides read TGTGCCAGCAAATACGAAAATCAGCCCCAGCATTTT. Amino acids: CASKYENQPQHF.

The chain is built from TRBV7-9 and TRBJ1-5; D is uncertain. Germline V gene lookup returns CDR1 SEHNR and CDR2 FQNEAQ (reference sequence). The CDR3 loop spans 14 amino acids. The V and J ends lost 1 base and 8 bases respectively, with 12 bases between them. The CDR3 region has the DNA TGTGCCAGCAGCTTAGAACACCCCGAGGAGCCCCAGCATTTT. Amino acids: CASSLEHPEEPQHF.

This clonotype appeared many times. V gene TRBV7-6 combines with J gene TRBJ1-1; D is unresolved. CDR1 SGHVS and CDR2 FNYEAQ come from the germline V gene. This CDR3 spans 14 amino acids. Trimming took off 1 base at V and 5 bases at J, with 11 bases between the two ends. The CDR3 DNA sequence: TGTGCCAGCAGCTTAGTACCTATCCCAACTGAAGCTTTCTTT. This gives the protein CASSLVPIPTEAFF.

V and J are TRBV6-5 and TRBJ1-1; a possible D gene is TRBD1 (5 bases). With 0 bases removed from V and 5 bases from J, the gap between germline ends came to 10 bases. The CDR3 covers 14 residues. The germline V gene encodes CDR1 MNHEY and CDR2 SVGAGI. The CDR3 region is CASSYSGSGTEAFF. CDR3 coding DNA: TGTGCCAGCAGTTACTCCGGGTCAGGGACTGAAGCTTTCTTT.

A remark on this clonotype: The junction and the germline gene differ at one end; a read error may be behind it. V gene TRBV20-1 combines with J gene TRBJ2-2; a possible D gene is TRBD1 (7 bases). The germline V gene encodes CDR1 DFQATT and CDR2 SNEGSKA (reference sequence). The length of the CDR3 is 13 residues. The chain's CDR3 is CSLEGAATGELFF. CDR3 bases: TGTTCCCTGGAGGGGGCGGCGACCGGGGAGCTGTTTTTT.

This clonotype appeared once. A clone one base away is much larger, so this may be a read error. CDR3 sequence reads: CASSFRGLTDTQYF. CDR3 sequence (DNA): TGTGCCAGCAGCTTCCGGGGCCTCACAGATACGCAGTATTTT. The chain couples TRBV7-2 to TRBJ2-3; TRBD1 or TRBD2 may be the D gene (5 bases each). This CDR3 region has 14 residues. The V gene lost 3 bases and the J gene lost 2 bases, with 9 bases spanning the gap. Germline CDR1 is SGHTA and CDR2 is FQGNSA.

This clonotype was seen only a few times. The chain couples TRBV2 to TRBJ1-5; tentatively, D is TRBD1 (6 bases). Trimming shortened V by 6 bases and J by 12 bases, and 15 bases separated the two germline ends. CDR1 is SNHLY and CDR2 is FYNNEI in the germline V gene. The CDR3 has 12 residues. This CDR3 reads CASSDFQGNQHF. In nucleotides, the CDR3 is TGTGCCAGCAGCGATTTTCAGGGGAACCAGCATTTT. The complete variable domain, with remaining parts taken from reference TRBV2 and TRBJ1-5, reads EPEVTQTPSHQVTQMGQEVILRCVPISNHLYFYWYRQILGQKVEFLVSFYNNEISEKSEIFDDQFSVERPDGSNFTLKIRSTKLEDSAMYFCASSDFQGNQHFGDGTRLSIL.

This clonotype was counted only a few times. The V and J genes are TRBV6-5 and TRBJ2-5; no clear D gene. The CDR3 is made up of 15 amino acids. V lost 5 bases to trimming and J lost 5 bases, with 18 bases between them. In germline, CDR1 is MNHEY, CDR2 SVGAGI. The chain's CDR3 is CASSPQPSIRETQYF. The CDR3 DNA is TGTGCCAGCAGTCCTCAACCCTCCATTCGGGAGACCCAGTACTTC.

This clonotype was detected once. V and J are TRBV20-1 and TRBJ1-5, with D possibly TRBD1 on 5 matching bases. The CDR3 contains 14 residues. V was shortened by 0 bases and J by 6 bases, with 12 bases between the two germline ends. CDR1 is DFQATT and CDR2 is SNEGSKA in the germline V gene (reference sequence). The CDR3 bases are TGCAGTGCTAGAGATGGGGGGGGAGGTCAGCCCCAGCATTTT. Encoded protein: CSARDGGGGQPQHF.

This chain uses TRBV7-3 with TRBJ2-2, with D possibly TRBD2 on 5 matching bases. Looked up from germline, CDR1 is SGHTA and CDR2 is FQGTGA. V lost 6 bases, J lost 3 bases, and 14 bases lay in between. The CDR3 runs 15 residues. CDR3 nucleotides: TGTGCCAGCAGTACTACGGGGTACGACACCGGGGAGCTGTTTTTT. Translating it yields CASSTTGYDTGELFF.

The chain uses TRBV6-6 and TRBJ2-7, with D perhaps matching TRBD2 (5 bases). CDR1 and CDR2 (germline): MNHNY, SVGAGI (reference sequence). This CDR3 spans 12 amino acids. V lost 0 bases and J lost 7, with 7 bases in between. The DNA of the CDR3 is TGTGCCAGCAGTTACTCGAGGGAGGAGCAGTACTTC. Translation gives CASSYSREEQYF.

The rearrangement uses TRBV28 and TRBJ1-2, with TRBD1 as a possible D gene (5 bases). Trimming pared 8 bases from V and 4 bases from J, leaving 14 bases between. The length of the CDR3 is 13 residues. Germline V gene sequence: CDR1 MDHEN, CDR2 SYDVKM. The CDR3 loop reads CASRWAGLYGYTF. For the CDR3, the DNA is TGTGCCAGCCGCTGGGCAGGGCTCTATGGCTACACCTTC.

V is TRBV12-3 or TRBV12-4 and J is TRBJ1-1, with D uncertain. The CDR3 spans 17 residues. The V end was cut by 5 bases, the J end by 2 bases, with 21 bases between. The DNA of the CDR3 is TGTGCCAGCAGTCACAGCGAGGGCGCTTGGGTTAACACTGAAGCTTTCTTT. It yields the protein CASSHSEGAWVNTEAFF.